A selection of T cell receptor beta chains follows, all from one sample in a study of shared clonotypes between healthy human individuals. TCRdb's table, derived via immunoSEQ multiplex PCR, lists solely in-frame clones and lacks some. The sample has hundreds of thousands of clones, 96% seen once. Sequencing input: naive CD8+ T cells sorted from blood. Source of these receptors: a woman aged 25 to 39 in good health. Each CDR3 is given with its conserved first and last residue. Each record gives: clone size, V gene, J gene, D gene, CDR3 protein, CDR3 DNA. D genes are given only for firm matches. Clone size is shown for a subset of rows, as once, few, many or a class of expanded clone.

clone size: .; V gene: TRBV6-5; J gene: TRBJ2-5; D gene: TRBD1; CDR3 protein: CASSPQGAQETQYF; CDR3 DNA: TGTGCCAGCAGTCCACAGGGGGCGCAGGAGACCCAGTACTTC
clone size: few; V gene: TRBV5-1; J gene: TRBJ2-5; D gene: .; CDR3 protein: CASSLDGGQETQYF; CDR3 DNA: TGCGCCAGCAGCTTGGACGGGGGCCAAGAGACCCAGTACTTC
clone size: .; V gene: TRBV28; J gene: TRBJ2-5; D gene: TRBD2; CDR3 protein: CASSFPTTLAGGPETQYF; CDR3 DNA: TGTGCCAGCAGTTTCCCAACCACCCTAGCGGGAGGGCCAGAGACCCAGTACTTC
clone size: once; V gene: TRBV7-9; J gene: TRBJ2-7; D gene: .; CDR3 protein: CASSLGGASYEQYF; CDR3 DNA: TGTGCCAGCAGCTTAGGCGGAGCCTCCTACGAGCAGTACTTC
clone size: .; V gene: TRBV27; J gene: TRBJ2-7; D gene: .; CDR3 protein: CASSLSGGFSYEQYF; CDR3 DNA: TGTGCCAGCAGTTTATCTGGTGGCTTTTCATACGAGCAGTACTTC
clone size: once; V gene: TRBV19; J gene: TRBJ2-7; D gene: .; CDR3 protein: CASAASLSYEQYF; CDR3 DNA: TGTGCCAGTGCGGCGAGTCTCTCCTACGAGCAGTACTTC
clone size: .; V gene: TRBV9; J gene: TRBJ1-1; D gene: .; CDR3 protein: CASSVIGVEAFF; CDR3 DNA: TGTGCCAGCAGCGTAATCGGGGTGGAAGCTTTCTTT
clone size: .; V gene: TRBV2; J gene: TRBJ2-3; D gene: TRBD1; CDR3 protein: CASSERSYRDSSWFVTDTQYF; CDR3 DNA: TGTGCCAGCAGTGAAAGGTCCTACCGGGACAGCAGCTGGTTCGTCACAGATACGCAGTATTTT
clone size: .; V gene: TRBV7-9; J gene: TRBJ2-3; D gene: .; CDR3 protein: CASSLGVATDTQYF; CDR3 DNA: TGTGCCAGCAGCTTAGGGGTAGCCACAGATACGCAGTATTTT
clone size: .; V gene: TRBV27; J gene: TRBJ2-7; D gene: .; CDR3 protein: CASSLGGGIYEQYF; CDR3 DNA: TGTGCCAGCAGTTTAGGAGGGGGCATCTACGAGCAGTACTTC
clone size: once; V gene: TRBV9; J gene: TRBJ1-3; D gene: .; CDR3 protein: CASSVNSGNTIYF; CDR3 DNA: TGTGCCAGCAGCGTAAACTCTGGAAACACCATATATTTT
clone size: .; V gene: TRBV7-9; J gene: TRBJ1-2; D gene: .; CDR3 protein: CASSLEGIYGYTF; CDR3 DNA: TGTGCCAGCAGCTTAGAAGGGATCTATGGCTACACCTTC
clone size: .; V gene: TRBV30; J gene: TRBJ1-1; D gene: .; CDR3 protein: CACEDLNTEAFF; CDR3 DNA: TGTGCCTGCGAGGATCTGAACACTGAAGCTTTCTTT
clone size: .; V gene: TRBV15; J gene: TRBJ2-3; D gene: .; CDR3 protein: CATGLGPTGLESSTDTQYF; CDR3 DNA: TGTGCCACCGGGCTCGGTCCTACAGGGTTGGAATCGAGCACAGATACGCAGTATTTT
clone size: .; V gene: TRBV7-7; J gene: TRBJ2-3; D gene: TRBD1; CDR3 protein: CASSPGQGTDTQYF; CDR3 DNA: TGTGCCAGCAGCCCCGGACAGGGGACAGATACGCAGTATTTT
clone size: .; V gene: TRBV28; J gene: TRBJ1-6; D gene: .; CDR3 protein: CASSTPSQPGTPLHF; CDR3 DNA: TGTGCCAGCAGTACGCCTAGCCAACCCGGCACACCCCTCCACTTT
clone size: .; V gene: TRBV9; J gene: TRBJ2-3; D gene: .; CDR3 protein: CASSATIDTQYF; CDR3 DNA: TGTGCCAGCAGCGCTACTATAGATACGCAGTATTTT
clone size: .; V gene: TRBV2; J gene: TRBJ2-5; D gene: .; CDR3 protein: CASNQQGEGLGETQYF; CDR3 DNA: TGTGCCAGCAATCAACAGGGAGAGGGCCTTGGAGAGACCCAGTACTTC
clone size: .; V gene: TRBV5-6; J gene: TRBJ2-6; D gene: .; CDR3 protein: CASSFDTFYSGANVLTF; CDR3 DNA: TGTGCCAGCAGCTTTGACACTTTCTACTCTGGGGCCAACGTCCTGACTTTC
clone size: once; V gene: TRBV28; J gene: TRBJ1-5; D gene: .; CDR3 protein: CASSPYSNQPQHF; CDR3 DNA: TGTGCCAGCAGTCCGTATAGCAATCAGCCCCAGCATTTT
clone size: .; V gene: TRBV9; J gene: TRBJ2-1; D gene: .; CDR3 protein: CASSLSVAEQFF; CDR3 DNA: TGTGCCAGCAGTCTTAGCGTGGCTGAGCAGTTCTTC
clone size: .; V gene: TRBV7-2; J gene: TRBJ2-2; D gene: TRBD2; CDR3 protein: CASSDPGLAQPGELFF; CDR3 DNA: TGTGCCAGCAGCGATCCGGGACTAGCCCAGCCCGGGGAGCTGTTTTTT
clone size: .; V gene: TRBV27; J gene: TRBJ1-2; D gene: TRBD1; CDR3 protein: CASSPRDRQVYGYTF; CDR3 DNA: TGTGCCAGCAGTCCCCGGGACAGGCAAGTCTATGGCTACACCTTC
clone size: .; V gene: TRBV7-7; J gene: TRBJ2-7; D gene: .; CDR3 protein: CASSLGGGSYEQYF; CDR3 DNA: TGTGCCAGCAGCTTAGGAGGGGGCTCCTACGAGCAGTACTTC
clone size: .; V gene: TRBV5-4; J gene: TRBJ2-6; D gene: .; CDR3 protein: CASSHPGTGANVLTF; CDR3 DNA: TGTGCCAGCAGTCATCCAGGGACTGGGGCCAACGTCCTGACTTTC
clone size: .; V gene: TRBV9; J gene: TRBJ2-7; D gene: TRBD2; CDR3 protein: CASSGAGGPWDEQYF; CDR3 DNA: TGTGCCAGCAGCGGAGCGGGAGGGCCTTGGGACGAGCAGTACTTC
clone size: .; V gene: TRBV27; J gene: TRBJ2-5; D gene: .; CDR3 protein: CASSPDGLRETQYF; CDR3 DNA: TGTGCCAGCAGTCCGGATGGACTGCGAGAGACCCAGTACTTC
clone size: .; V gene: TRBV7-9; J gene: TRBJ2-3; D gene: .; CDR3 protein: CASSSWDSFWADTQYF; CDR3 DNA: TGTGCCAGCAGCTCCTGGGACTCCTTTTGGGCAGATACGCAGTATTTT
clone size: .; V gene: TRBV5-4; J gene: TRBJ2-7; D gene: .; CDR3 protein: CAERSRRVNYEQYF; CDR3 DNA: TGTGCTGAGCGGTCGAGGCGCGTTAACTACGAGCAGTACTTC
clone size: .; V gene: TRBV28; J gene: TRBJ1-2; D gene: TRBD1; CDR3 protein: CATTGYLTGYGYTF; CDR3 DNA: TGTGCCACCACCGGGTACCTGACAGGGTATGGCTACACCTTC